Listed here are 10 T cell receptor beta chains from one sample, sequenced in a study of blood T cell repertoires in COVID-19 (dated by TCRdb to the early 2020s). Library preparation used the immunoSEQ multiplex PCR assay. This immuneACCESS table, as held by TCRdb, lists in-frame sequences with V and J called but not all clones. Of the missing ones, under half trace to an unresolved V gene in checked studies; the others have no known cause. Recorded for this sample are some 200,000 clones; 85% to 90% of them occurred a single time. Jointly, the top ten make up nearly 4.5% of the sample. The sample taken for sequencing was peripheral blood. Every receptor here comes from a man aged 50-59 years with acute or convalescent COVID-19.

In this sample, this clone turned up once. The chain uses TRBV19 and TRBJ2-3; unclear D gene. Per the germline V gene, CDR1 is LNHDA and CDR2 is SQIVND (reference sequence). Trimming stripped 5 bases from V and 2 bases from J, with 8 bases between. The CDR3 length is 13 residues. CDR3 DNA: TGTGCCAGTAGTGGCACCTTCACAGATACGCAGTATTTT. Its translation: CASSGTFTDTQYF. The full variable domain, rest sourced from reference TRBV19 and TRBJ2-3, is DGGITQSPKYLFRKEGQNVTLSCEQNLNHDAMYWYRQDPGQGLRLIYYSQIVNDFQKGDIAEGYSVSREKKESFPLTVTSAQKNPTAFYLCASSGTFTDTQYFGPGTRLTVL.

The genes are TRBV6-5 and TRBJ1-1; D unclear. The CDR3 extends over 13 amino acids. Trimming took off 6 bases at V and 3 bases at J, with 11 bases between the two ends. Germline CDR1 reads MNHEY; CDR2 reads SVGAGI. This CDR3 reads CASRIEGDTEAFF. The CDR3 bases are TGTGCCAGCAGAATAGAGGGAGACACTGAAGCTTTCTTT.

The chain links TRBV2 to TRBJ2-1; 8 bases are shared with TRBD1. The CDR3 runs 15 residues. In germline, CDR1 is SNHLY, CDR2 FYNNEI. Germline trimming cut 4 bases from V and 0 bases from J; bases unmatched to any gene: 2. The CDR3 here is CASSGDRFSYNEQFF. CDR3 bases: TGTGCCAGCAGTGGGGACAGGTTCTCCTACAATGAGCAGTTCTTC.

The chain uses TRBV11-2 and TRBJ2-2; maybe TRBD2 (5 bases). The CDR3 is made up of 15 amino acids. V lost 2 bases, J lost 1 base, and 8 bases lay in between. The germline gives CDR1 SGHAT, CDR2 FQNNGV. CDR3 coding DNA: TGTGCCAGCAGCTTATCCGGACTGAACACCGGGGAGCTGTTTTTT. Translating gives CASSLSGLNTGELFF.

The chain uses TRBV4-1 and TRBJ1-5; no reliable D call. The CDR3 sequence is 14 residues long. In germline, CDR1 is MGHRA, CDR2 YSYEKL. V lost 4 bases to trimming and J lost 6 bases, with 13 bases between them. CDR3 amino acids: CASSLNAGSQPQHF. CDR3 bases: TGCGCCAGCAGCCTGAATGCGGGGTCTCAGCCCCAGCATTTT.

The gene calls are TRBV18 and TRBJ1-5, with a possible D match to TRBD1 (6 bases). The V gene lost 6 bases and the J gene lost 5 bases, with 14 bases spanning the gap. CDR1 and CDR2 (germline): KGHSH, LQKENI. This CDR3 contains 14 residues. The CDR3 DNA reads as TGTGCCAGCTCCCCGGGACAAAACGATCAGCCCCAGCATTTT. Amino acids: CASSPGQNDQPQHF.

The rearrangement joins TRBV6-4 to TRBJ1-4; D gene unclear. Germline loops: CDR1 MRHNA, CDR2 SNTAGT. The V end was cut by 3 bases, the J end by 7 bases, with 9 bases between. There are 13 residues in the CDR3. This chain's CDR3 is CASSEALGEKLFF. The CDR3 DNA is TGTGCCAGCAGTGAAGCCCTTGGTGAAAAACTGTTTTTT.

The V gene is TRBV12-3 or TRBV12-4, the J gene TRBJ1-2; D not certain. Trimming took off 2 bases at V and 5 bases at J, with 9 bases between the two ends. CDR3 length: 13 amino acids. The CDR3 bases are TGTGCCAGCAGTTTAAACAGACTATATGGCTACACCTTC. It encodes CASSLNRLYGYTF.

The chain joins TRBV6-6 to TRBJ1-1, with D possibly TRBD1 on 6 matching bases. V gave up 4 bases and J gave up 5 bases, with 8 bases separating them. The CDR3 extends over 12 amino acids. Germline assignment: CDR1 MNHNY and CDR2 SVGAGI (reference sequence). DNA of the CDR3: TGTGCCAGCAGTTTTCAGGGGACTGAAGCTTTCTTT. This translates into CASSFQGTEAFF.

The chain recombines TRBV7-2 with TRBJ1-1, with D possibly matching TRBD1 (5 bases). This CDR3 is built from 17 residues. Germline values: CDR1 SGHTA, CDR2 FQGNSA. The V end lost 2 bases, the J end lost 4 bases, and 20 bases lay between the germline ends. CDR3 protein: CASSLWGRVDSGTEAFF. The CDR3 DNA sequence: TGTGCCAGCAGCTTATGGGGCAGGGTGGATTCTGGCACTGAAGCTTTCTTT.